This entry describes one T cell receptor beta chain. The entry originates in a study of CD8 T cells in Susac syndrome. cDNA came from around 0.5 to 1 ug RNA primed by random hexamers. TCRdb used MiXCR to reprocess the immunoSEQ multiplex PCR reads, holding one entry per CDR3 protein. Among approximately 46,000 distinct CDR3 sequences listed, 90% to 95% were seen once. V was cut by 7 bases and J by 0 bases, with 9 bases left in between. Germline V gene sequence: CDR1 GTSNPN, CDR2 SVGIG (reference sequence). The CDR3 length is 12 residues. From blood CD8+ and CD4+ T cells, TCR beta sequences were generated.

The specimen was CD8+ T cells from PBMCs. The genes are TRBV30 and TRBJ1-2, with no clear D. This receptor was obtained from a human donor in good health. In DNA, the CDR3 is TGTGCCTCGCCGGGCCCTAACTATGGCTACACCTTC. Its translation is CASPGPNYGYTF. The full variable domain, in which reference TRBV30 and TRBJ1-2 provide the parts outside the CDR3, is SQTIHQWPATLVQPVGSPLSLECTVEGTSNPNLYWYRQAAGRGLQLLFYSVGIGQISSEVPQNLSASRPQDRQFILSSKKLLLSDSGFYLCASPGPNYGYTFGSGTRLTVV.